This is a list of T cell receptor beta chains from one sample in a study of blood T cells in healthy people across ages. MiXCR, applied by TCRdb to the 5' RACE reads, yields one record per CDR3 protein. The sample carries 1.5 million or so distinct CDR3 sequences, about 45% recorded once. Sample: blood. Receptors were obtained from a woman younger than 35 in good health. CDR3s include the opening cysteine and the closing phenylalanine or tryptophan.

>TRBJ2-1|TRBV20-1|16
CSARDWGLAGGYEQFF
>TRBJ1-4|TRBV4-3|16
CASSQNRGQGNEKLFF
>TRBJ2-1|TRBV29-1|14
CSVAGRSSYNEQFF
>NA|TRBV12-3/TRBV12-4|14
CASRTGEAYNEQYF
>TRBJ2-3|TRBV5-1|14
CASSFSGSEDTQYF
>TRBJ2-1|TRBV15|15
CATSPGRSLGQEQFF
>TRBJ2-3|TRBV20-1|15
CSAKKRREGADTQYF
>TRBJ2-3|TRBV9|17
CASSVSWAEDYTDTQYF
>TRBJ1-1|TRBV29-1|11
CSSRDEREAFF
>TRBJ1-1|TRBV18|13
CASSLNREDEAFF
>TRBJ2-1|TRBV10-2|17
CASSDSLLAGAGNEQFF
>TRBJ2-7|TRBV7-7|15
CASSLRQGLNYEQYF
>TRBJ2-3|TRBV5-1|15
CASSLVAGMTDTQYF
>TRBJ1-1|TRBV4-1|14
CASSQGSPGTEAFF